This T cell receptor beta chain was recovered during a study of cytomegalovirus exposure and HLA in healthy donors. The CDR3 consists of 16 residues. Donors in the study were healthy people who gave bone marrow. The PCR was carried out with 60 Vbeta primers and 13 Jbeta primers. Profiled with immunoSEQ multiplex PCR; TCRdb holds only in-frame clones, not every one. The repertoire consists of roughly 120,000 clones, with just under 70% occurring once and the leading ten covering approximately 9.4%. Remarks on this clone: Antigen specificity is unknown.

Study-wide points: Presence/absence analyses supposed approximately even sequencing depth among donors. Later genetic work tied a missense DCLRE1C variant to beta-chain V and J trimming. Some V segments, including TRBV6-2 and TRBV6-3, were excluded as indistinguishable.

The source material was PBMCs. This clonotype originated in a man under 40 in good health and CMV-seropositive. The rearrangement joins TRBV12-2 to TRBJ2-7; the table assigns TRBD1, which was not confirmed against the DNA. TRBV12-2 is a listed pseudogene. The CDR3 here is CASRLAGGTGAYEQYV. CDR3 nucleotide sequence: TGTGCAAGTCGCTTAGCGGGGGGAACAGGGGCTTACGAGCAGTACGTC.